These T cell receptor beta chains were read from a single sample in a study of T cell responses to AZD1222 COVID-19 vaccine. Measured with immunoSEQ multiplex PCR; TCRdb has only the in-frame clones, and not every one. The table lists roughly 130,000 clones, 88% of them singletons. This sample comprised peripheral blood, obtained on day 0 of AZD1222 vaccination. The receptors originated from an adult in good health. CDR3s include the opening cysteine and the closing phenylalanine or tryptophan. The D gene is left open where the match is weak. Part of the rows lack a size; the others show once, few, many or a class for expanded clones.

CDR3 DNA	CDR3 protein	clone size	V gene	J gene	D gene
TGTGCCAGCAGCGCAGACAGCCGGAGCAATCAGCCCCAGCATTTT	CASSADSRSNQPQHF	.	TRBV9	TRBJ1-5	.
TGTGCCAGCAGCCATAGGACAGGGTCTAATGAAAAACTGTTTTTT	CASSHRTGSNEKLFF	.	TRBV3-1/TRBV3-2	TRBJ1-4	TRBD1
TGTGCCAGCAGCTTGATTGACAGCACCTACGAGCAGTACTTC	CASSLIDSTYEQYF	.	TRBV5-4	TRBJ2-7	.
TGTGCCAGCAGCCAAGAGTTAGGGGGGCCGAACACCGGGGAGCTGTTTTTT	CASSQELGGPNTGELFF	.	TRBV14	TRBJ2-2	.
TGTGCCAGCAGCTTAAAGGGGCCAAACACTGAAGCTTTCTTT	CASSLKGPNTEAFF	.	TRBV11-2	TRBJ1-1	.
TGTGCCAGCAGCCGGACAGGGGGCGCCTATGGCTACACCTTC	CASSRTGGAYGYTF	few	TRBV6-5	TRBJ1-2	TRBD1
TGTGCCTGGATGATATTTGGGGGAATGAGCACAGATACGCAGTATTTT	CAWMIFGGMSTDTQYF	.	TRBV30	TRBJ2-3	.
TGTGCCAGCAGCGTAGCGTCCGGGACTAGCACCACCGGGGAGCTGTTTTTT	CASSVASGTSTTGELFF	.	TRBV9	TRBJ2-2	TRBD2
TGTGCCAGCAGCGCCACGGCGAGGGGATCTGGAAACACCATATATTTT	CASSATARGSGNTIYF	.	TRBV4-2	TRBJ1-3	.
TGTGCCAGCAGCACCGGGACCTGGGGTTCACCCCTCCACTTT	CASSTGTWGSPLHF	.	TRBV11-2	TRBJ1-6	.
TGTGCCAGCAGCAGACAGGCGTACGGTACTTTCTTT	CASSRQAYGTFF	.	TRBV6-5	TRBJ1-1	.
TGTGCCAGCAGCGTAGCCAGGAGCTCTGGAAACACCATATATTTT	CASSVARSSGNTIYF	.	TRBV9	TRBJ1-3	.
TGTGCCAGCAGCGTGGTCCAGACAGGGGAAGCTTTCTTT	CASSVVQTGEAFF	once	TRBV9	TRBJ1-1	TRBD1
TGTGCCAGCAGAAACCCGGGACAGAACCTACGGCAGTACTTC	CASRNPGQNLRQYF	once	TRBV6-5	TRBJ2-7	TRBD1
TGTGCCAGCAGCCAAGGCTTCAATCAGCCCCAGCATTTT	CASSQGFNQPQHF	.	TRBV14	TRBJ1-5	.
TGTGCCAGCAGCCAATCAGGGGGTAACCAAGAGACCCAGTACTTC	CASSQSGGNQETQYF	.	TRBV3-1/TRBV3-2	TRBJ2-5	TRBD1
TGTGCCAGCAGGTCGGGACATTACGCTGGGTACTTC	CASRSGHYAGYF	.	TRBV28	TRBJ2-7	.
TGTGCCAGCCTCATTGGACAGCGACTAACCTACGAGCAGTACTTC	CASLIGQRLTYEQYF	.	TRBV5-4	TRBJ2-7	.
TGCGCCAGCACGGCCCAGCGGGGCACAGATACGCAGTATTTT	CASTAQRGTDTQYF	.	TRBV5-1	TRBJ2-3	.
TGTGCCAGCAGCCAAGATCGCGGGAAACGAGCGAACACCGGGGAGCTGTTTTTT	CASSQDRGKRANTGELFF	.	TRBV3-1/TRBV3-2	TRBJ2-2	.
TGTGCTAGCAGCTTAGACATAACAGATACCCTGTTTTTT	CASSLDITDTLFF	.	TRBV7-7	TRBJ1-4	.
TGTGCCAGCAGCGGTTGGGGAGGCGGCGGGGAGCTGTTTTTT	CASSGWGGGGELFF	.	TRBV6-5	TRBJ2-2	.
TGCGCCAGCAGCTCTGGGACCAACTACGAGCAGTACTTC	CASSSGTNYEQYF	.	TRBV5-1	TRBJ2-7	.
TGTGCCAGCAGCGGGACAGGGGTGAACGAGCAGTACTTC	CASSGTGVNEQYF	.	TRBV7-9	TRBJ2-7	TRBD1
TGCGCCAGCAGTGAGGTTTGGGGCAGGCGATTTGGGGCTTCACCCCTCCACTTT	CASSEVWGRRFGASPLHF	once	TRBV10-2	TRBJ1-6	.
TGTGCCATCTCCGGGACTTACGAGCAGTACTTC	CAISGTYEQYF	.	TRBV6-5	TRBJ2-7	.
TGTGCCAGCAGCCGTACAGGCGAGCAGTACTTC	CASSRTGEQYF	few	TRBV7-9	TRBJ2-7	.
TGTGCCAGCAGCCAAGAAGGGGGGACAAGCCGGCAGCCCCAGCATTTT	CASSQEGGTSRQPQHF	once	TRBV4-2	TRBJ1-5	.
TGCGCCAGCAGCCCCCGAGCCTCCTACGAGCAGTACTTC	CASSPRASYEQYF	once	TRBV5-1	TRBJ2-7	.
TGTGCCATCAGTGTTTCCGGGGGGGCAGGCACCGGGGAGCTGTTTTTT	CAISVSGGAGTGELFF	.	TRBV10-3	TRBJ2-2	TRBD2
TGTGCCAGCAGCTCTTGGACGCATGGCTACACCTTC	CASSSWTHGYTF	.	TRBV5-6	TRBJ1-2	.
TGTGCCAGTGGTTCCTCACTGCGGACAGGGGGCACAGATACGCAGTATTTT	CASGSSLRTGGTDTQYF	.	TRBV19	TRBJ2-3	TRBD1
TGTGCCAGCACCAGGGGGGTCACATACGAGCAGTACTTC	CASTRGVTYEQYF	.	TRBV19	TRBJ2-7	.
TGTGCCAGCAGCTCTGGGCCGAATAGCAATCAGCCCCAGCATTTT	CASSSGPNSNQPQHF	.	TRBV5-4	TRBJ1-5	.
TGTGCCAGCAGCAAAGCCGGGACAGGATCCAATCAGCCCCAGCATTTT	CASSKAGTGSNQPQHF	.	TRBV21-1	TRBJ1-5	.
TGTGCCAGCAGTTTAGGACAGAACACTGAAGCTTTCTTT	CASSLGQNTEAFF	.	TRBV12-3/TRBV12-4	TRBJ1-1	.
TGTGCCAGCACCCCGGGACTACGCACAGATACGCAGTATTTT	CASTPGLRTDTQYF	once	TRBV2	TRBJ2-3	TRBD2
TGTGCCAGTCGCCGGACTGGGCAGGGTAATTGGGGAGCTTTCTTT	CASRRTGQGNWGAFF	.	TRBV19	TRBJ1-1	.
TGTGCCAGCAGCTACACAGATACGCAGTATTTT	CASSYTDTQYF	.	TRBV14	TRBJ2-3	.
TGTGCCAGCAGTGAAGTGGGGGGCTTCTCTGGAAACACCATATATTTT	CASSEVGGFSGNTIYF	.	TRBV6-1	TRBJ1-3	.
TGCAGCGGAGGACAGGGGGCCGATCAGCCCCAGCATTTT	CSGGQGADQPQHF	.	TRBV29-1	TRBJ1-5	TRBD1
TGTGCCAGCAGCTTGGAGCGGATATCTGGAAACACCATATATTTT	CASSLERISGNTIYF	.	TRBV5-6	TRBJ1-3	.
TGTGCCAGCAGCTTAGGACAGTACCAAGAGACCCAGTACTTC	CASSLGQYQETQYF	.	TRBV7-8	TRBJ2-5	.
TGTGCCAGCAGCATCGGACAGACTACTGCGACTTCACCCCTCCACTTT	CASSIGQTTATSPLHF	once	TRBV9	TRBJ1-6	.
TGCGCCAGCAGTGAGGCACTAGCGGGAGTCAGTACCGGGGAGCTGTTTTTT	CASSEALAGVSTGELFF	.	TRBV10-1	TRBJ2-2	TRBD2
TGCGCCAGCAGCCGGGGGACTAGCGGGAGAGAGACCCAGTACTTC	CASSRGTSGRETQYF	.	TRBV5-1	TRBJ2-5	TRBD2
TGTGCCAGCAGAGAGACAGCTAACTATGGCTACACCTTC	CASRETANYGYTF	.	TRBV6-1	TRBJ1-2	.
TGTGCCAGCAGCTTAGGACTGTCCAAGCTTTCACCCCTCCACTTT	CASSLGLSKLSPLHF	.	TRBV7-2	TRBJ1-6	.
TGCGCCAGCAGCTTTGTCGCCGGGGAGCTGTTTTTT	CASSFVAGELFF	.	TRBV5-1	TRBJ2-2	.
TGCGCCAGCAGCTTGGGCATTGCAGGGGGCGATGGCTACACCTTC	CASSLGIAGGDGYTF	.	TRBV5-1	TRBJ1-2	TRBD1
TGTGCCACCGAAGCGGTCACCTATGGCTACACCTTC	CATEAVTYGYTF	.	TRBV10-3	TRBJ1-2	.